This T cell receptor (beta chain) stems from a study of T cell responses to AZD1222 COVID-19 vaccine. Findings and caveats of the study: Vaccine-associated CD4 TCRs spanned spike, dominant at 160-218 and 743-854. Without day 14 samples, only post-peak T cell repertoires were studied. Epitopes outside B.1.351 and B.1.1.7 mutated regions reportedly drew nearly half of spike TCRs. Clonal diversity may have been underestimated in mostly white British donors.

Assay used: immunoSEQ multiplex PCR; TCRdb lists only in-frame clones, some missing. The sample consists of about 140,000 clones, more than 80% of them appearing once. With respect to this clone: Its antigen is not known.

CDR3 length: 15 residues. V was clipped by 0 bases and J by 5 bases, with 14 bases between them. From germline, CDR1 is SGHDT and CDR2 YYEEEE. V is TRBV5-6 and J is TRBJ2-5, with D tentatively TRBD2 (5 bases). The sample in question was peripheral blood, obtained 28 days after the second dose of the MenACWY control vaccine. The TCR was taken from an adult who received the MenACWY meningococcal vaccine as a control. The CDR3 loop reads CASSLVARPGETQYF. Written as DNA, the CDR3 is TGTGCCAGCAGCTTGGTAGCGCGACCGGGGGAGACCCAGTACTTC.